A selection of T cell receptor beta chains follows, all from one sample in a study of long-term antiretroviral therapy in people with HIV. The repertoire was sequenced with immunoSEQ multiplex PCR; TCRdb's copy has only in-frame clones and lacks some. The sample comprises about 20,000 clones, about nine tenths of which are singletons, and about 9.2% rests with the top ten. The material sequenced was unsorted PBMCs, taken about 4.5 years before starting antiretroviral therapy. These receptors were collected from a woman in her 30s with HIV. Both conserved end residues are part of each CDR3. A D gene is named only where the DNA matches it firmly. A clone size is listed for some rows: how often the clone was seen (once, few, many), or a class if it is expanded.

v_gene	abundance	d_gene	j_gene	CDR3nt	CDR3aa
TRBV5-4	-	-	TRBJ1-2	TGTGCCAGCAGCCAATCTACCCTAATCGGGGGCTATGGCTACACCTTC	CASSQSTLIGGYGYTF
TRBV30	-	-	TRBJ2-7	TGTGCCTGGAGTGTTGCCGGGATCCCCTACGAGCAGTACTTC	CAWSVAGIPYEQYF
TRBV11-2	-	-	TRBJ2-1	TGTGCCAGCAGCTTAGACAGAAACAATGAGCAGTTCTTC	CASSLDRNNEQFF
TRBV7-2	-	-	TRBJ1-2	TGTGCCAGCAGCTTAGACCAGGGAAGCTATGGCTACACCTTC	CASSLDQGSYGYTF
TRBV5-1	-	TRBD1	TRBJ2-7	TGCGCCAGCAGCTTGGGGGACAGGGCCCGGCAGTACTTC	CASSLGDRARQYF
TRBV6-6	-	-	TRBJ1-1	TGTGCCAGCAGTTCCGAGCAGGGGCTCACTGAAGCTTTCTTT	CASSSEQGLTEAFF
TRBV4-3	-	-	TRBJ1-6	TGCGCCAGCAGCCAAGAGGCGGTAAAGAATTCACCCCTCCACTTT	CASSQEAVKNSPLHF
TRBV11-2	-	-	TRBJ2-7	TGTGCCAGCAGCTCCCCAGGAGGGGGGTACGAGCAGTACTTC	CASSSPGGGYEQYF
TRBV7-2	-	-	TRBJ1-4	TGTGCCAGCAGCACCCTGGGGACGAGTAAACTGTTTTTT	CASSTLGTSKLFF
TRBV19	-	-	TRBJ1-5	TGTGCCAGTAGTACGAACTTCGGACAGTCTTTGGAGCCCCAGCATTTT	CASSTNFGQSLEPQHF
TRBV4-3	-	-	TRBJ2-5	TGCGCCAGCAGCCAACAGGGTAATCGGCTACAAGAGACCCAGTACTTC	CASSQQGNRLQETQYF
TRBV6-5	-	-	TRBJ1-4	TGTGCCACCTGCTCCGCGGCAAATGAAAAACTGTTTTTT	CATCSAANEKLFF
TRBV5-6	-	-	TRBJ1-6	TGTGCCAGCAGCTTGGCAACCGGACGCAATTCACCCCTCCACTTT	CASSLATGRNSPLHF
TRBV6-1	-	TRBD1	TRBJ1-1	TGTGCCAGCAGTGAGCAGCTGGCCGGGGCAGGGGGCGCGGAAGCTTTCTTT	CASSEQLAGAGGAEAFF
TRBV30	once	-	TRBJ1-3	TGTGCCTGGAGTCAGAGCCTAGGAAACACCATATATTTT	CAWSQSLGNTIYF
TRBV2	-	TRBD1	TRBJ2-7	TGTGCCAGCAAAGGGACAGGGGGAATGGTGCAGTACTTC	CASKGTGGMVQYF
TRBV5-4	-	TRBD1	TRBJ2-7	TGTACCAGCGCTCCGGGACAGGGCCTCATGGGCGAGCAGTACTTC	CTSAPGQGLMGEQYF
TRBV5-4	-	TRBD2	TRBJ2-5	TGTGCCAGCAGCTTGCGCACTAGCGGGGGGGCCGCCGTCCAAGAGACCCAGTACTTC	CASSLRTSGGAAVQETQYF
TRBV7-3	few	-	TRBJ1-1	TGTGCCAGCAGCTTAGCTAAGAACACTGAAGCTTTCTTT	CASSLAKNTEAFF
TRBV19	-	TRBD1	TRBJ1-1	TGTGCCAGTACCTCCCCGACGAGGGACAGGGGAGCTTTCTTT	CASTSPTRDRGAFF
TRBV14	-	-	TRBJ1-1	TGTGCCAGCAGCCTGCGGGGGCCAGTTCAAGCTTTCTTT	CASSLRGPVQAFF
TRBV5-1	once	TRBD1	TRBJ1-1	TGCGCCAGCAGCCCCTTGGGGGGGACAGGGGTGGGGAACACTGAAGCTTTCTTT	CASSPLGGTGVGNTEAFF
TRBV19	-	-	TRBJ2-4	TGTGCCAGTAGTATCCTGACAGGAGCCAAAAACATTCAGTACTTC	CASSILTGAKNIQYF
TRBV25-1	-	-	TRBJ1-1	TGTGCCAGCAGTGATAACGGCAGGTTGAACACTGAAGCTTTCTTT	CASSDNGRLNTEAFF
TRBV18	-	TRBD1	TRBJ1-3	TGTGCCAGCTCACCACTGTTACAGGGGAACTCTGGAAACACCATATATTTT	CASSPLLQGNSGNTIYF
TRBV4-3	-	-	TRBJ2-3	TGCGCCAGCAGCCCTACAGGAATCACAGATACGCAGTATTTT	CASSPTGITDTQYF
TRBV5-5	-	-	TRBJ1-2	TGTGCCAGCAGCTCCCAGGGACACTTCGCCGGCTACACCTTC	CASSSQGHFAGYTF
TRBV5-1	-	-	TRBJ2-1	TGCGCCAGCAGTGGAGGGACGTTAAACAATGAGCAGTTCTTC	CASSGGTLNNEQFF
TRBV29-1	-	-	TRBJ1-1	TGCAGCGTTTGGGGGGGGGCGTACACTGAAGCTTTCTTT	CSVWGGAYTEAFF
TRBV6-6	-	-	TRBJ1-2	TGTGCCAGCAGTTACGATCGGGATCGCTATGGCTACACCTTC	CASSYDRDRYGYTF
TRBV18	-	-	TRBJ2-5	TGTGCCAGCTCACTCACAGGGACCCAAGAGACCCAGTACTTC	CASSLTGTQETQYF
TRBV18	-	-	TRBJ2-3	TGTGCCAGCTCACCACCTAGCACAGATACGCAGTATTTT	CASSPPSTDTQYF
TRBV4-3	-	TRBD2	TRBJ2-2	TGCGCCAGCAGCCAAGATCATAGTAGCGGGGTATATGCCGGGGAGCTGTTTTTT	CASSQDHSSGVYAGELFF
TRBV7-2	-	TRBD2	TRBJ2-5	TGTGCCAGCAGCTTTGCGGGACTAGCGGGGGGGCTCGTGGAGACCCAGTACTTC	CASSFAGLAGGLVETQYF
TRBV5-5	-	-	TRBJ1-6	TGTGCCAGCAGCTTGGATGCAGGTCGGGATTCACCCCTCCACTTT	CASSLDAGRDSPLHF
TRBV6-1	-	-	TRBJ2-1	TGTGCCAGCAGTGCCTCTCCTGGGCGAGAGCAGTTCTTC	CASSASPGREQFF
TRBV19	-	-	TRBJ1-1	TGTGCCAGTAGTAATTATTTATCCTCGGGCACTGAAGCTTTCTTT	CASSNYLSSGTEAFF
TRBV10-3	medium-sized	-	TRBJ2-7	TGTGCCATCAGTGGTGGCCTCGGCGAGCAGTACTTC	CAISGGLGEQYF
TRBV5-1	-	TRBD2	TRBJ2-1	TGCGCCAGCAGCCCCTTCCCCGGGACTAGCGGGGGAGAGCAGTTCTTC	CASSPFPGTSGGEQFF
TRBV5-1	-	TRBD1	TRBJ2-3	TGCGCCAGCAGCTTAACCTTGACAGGGGCCAGCACAGATACGCAGTATTTT	CASSLTLTGASTDTQYF
TRBV6-4	-	-	TRBJ2-7	TGTGCCAGCAGAATACGGAGGGGGGTCAAAAAAGGCGCCTACGAGCAGTACTTC	CASRIRRGVKKGAYEQYF
TRBV5-6	-	-	TRBJ2-2	TGTGCCAGCAGCTTGGGGGGAGGCACCGGGGAGCTGTTTTTT	CASSLGGGTGELFF
TRBV5-6	-	-	TRBJ1-6	TGTGCCAGCAGCTTGGGTAATTCACCCCTCCACTTT	CASSLGNSPLHF
TRBV27	-	-	TRBJ2-5	TGTGCCAGCAGTAGACAGGGAGGGGGTGGGGAGCGGGAGACCCAGTACTTC	CASSRQGGGGERETQYF
TRBV7-9	-	-	TRBJ1-1	TGTGCCAGCAGCCCCCGCGGGGGGAACACTGAAGCTTTCTTT	CASSPRGGNTEAFF
TRBV14	once	-	TRBJ1-2	TGTGCCAGCAGCCAAATTAATGACTATGGCTACACCTTC	CASSQINDYGYTF
TRBV4-3	-	-	TRBJ1-2	TGCGCCAGCAGCCAAGAATACGGGACGGCAACAAACTATGGCTACACCTTC	CASSQEYGTATNYGYTF
TRBV9	-	TRBD1	TRBJ2-7	TGTGCCAGCAGCGTAGGGACAGGGGAGTGGCAGTACTTC	CASSVGTGEWQYF
TRBV9	-	TRBD2	TRBJ2-1	TGTGCCAGCAGCGCTAGCGGGGGGGTTAATGAGCAGTTCTTC	CASSASGGVNEQFF